This TCR beta chain originates from a study of blood T cell repertoires in COVID-19. Background on the study: Some COVID-19 samples were acute and others convalescent; all came from the United States, Italy and Spain.

Germline V gene data show CDR1 as MNHEY and CDR2 as SVGAGI. This CDR3 is built from 13 residues. V lost 2 bases, J lost 8 bases, and 4 bases stayed unmatched. TCRdb's copy holds only in-frame clones and misses some; the assay was immunoSEQ multiplex PCR. The table lists 100,000 or so clones, nearly 90% of them singletons, with under 2.5% in the top ten. The genes are TRBV6-5 and TRBJ1-2, with TRBD1 matching 8 bases. Sequenced material: peripheral blood. This receptor was identified in a man in his fifties with active COVID-19. In DNA, the CDR3 is TGTGCCAGCAGTTACGACAGGGGAGTAGGCTACACCTTC. It encodes CASSYDRGVGYTF.